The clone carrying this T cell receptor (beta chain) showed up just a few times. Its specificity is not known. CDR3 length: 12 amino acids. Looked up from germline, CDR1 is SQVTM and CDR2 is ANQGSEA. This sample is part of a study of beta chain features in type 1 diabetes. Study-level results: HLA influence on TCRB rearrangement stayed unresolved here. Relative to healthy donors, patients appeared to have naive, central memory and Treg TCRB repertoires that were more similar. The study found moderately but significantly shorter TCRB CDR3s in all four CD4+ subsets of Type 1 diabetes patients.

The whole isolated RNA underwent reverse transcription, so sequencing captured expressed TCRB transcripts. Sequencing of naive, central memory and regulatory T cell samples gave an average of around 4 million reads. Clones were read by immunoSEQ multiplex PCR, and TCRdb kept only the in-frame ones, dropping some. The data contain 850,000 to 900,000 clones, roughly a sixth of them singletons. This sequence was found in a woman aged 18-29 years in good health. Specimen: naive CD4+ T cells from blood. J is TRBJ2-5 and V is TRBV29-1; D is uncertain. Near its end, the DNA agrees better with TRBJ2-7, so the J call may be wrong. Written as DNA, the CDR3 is TGCAGCGTTGTGGTCAACTCCTACGAGCAGTACTTC. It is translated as CSVVVNSYEQYF.